This T cell receptor (beta chain) was sequenced during a study of a mutant IDH1 vaccine in newly diagnosed glioma (TCRdb year 2021). Describing the broader study: The roughly 33 treated patients were roughly 60% male and about 40% female, with a mean age of approximately 40 years. Prior to enrollment, patients had been given standard therapy consisting of radiotherapy alone, temozolomide alone, or radiochemotherapy with temozolomide, with the combination given to most patients. Peripheral blood samples were drawn at six visits, namely V03 (baseline), V05, V07, V10, V12 and V13. For exploratory analyses, longitudinal TCRB deep sequencing was carried out in 25 treated patients wherever samples were available. Points the paper makes about the study in general: PBMC samples for TCRB deep sequencing were selected based on availability. Vaccine-induced immune responses across multiple MHC alleles were detected in 80% to 95% of patients. The authors stated that sample limitations prevented analyses of patient blood samples from being reproduced. Pseudoprogression appeared unrelated to alterations in the top peripheral T cell clonotypes detected by TCRB sequencing.

A word on this clone: What this receptor recognizes is not known. No much larger clonotype is one base removed from it; base qualities were not supplied.

Spanning cysteine to phenylalanine, the CDR3 consists of 11 amino acids. Only the CDR3 DNA stays, 33 bases, in frame from base 1. For CDR1 and CDR2, the germline V gene (reference sequence) lists WNHNN and SYGVQD. Relative to germline, V is 4 bases shorter and J is 6 bases shorter, with 7 bases between their ends. Library preparation was by the immunoSEQ multiplex PCR assay. Following the manufacturer's protocol, the hsTCRB Kit was used to amplify rearranged TCR beta chain sequences. Sequencing of TCRB libraries was carried out on an Illumina MiSeq. Regarding the original processing steps: Demultiplexing, trimming and gene mapping were performed with the kit vendor's proprietary platform. The clones in this table, taken by TCRdb from immuneACCESS, are in-frame only. Not every clone is retained; where verified, under half of the shortfall comes from an unresolved V gene, and the cause of the rest is unknown. V, J and clone size reflect that table, while D and trimming were determined from the DNA. Present in this sample are some 60,000 clones, 91% of which were seen just once. Roughly 2.5% of the sample lies in the top ten.

The sample's time point label, decoded: baseline, week 1 (first vaccination visit). The intended sense of this specimen's treatment or condition label: pre-vaccination baseline after standard-of-care therapy. The donors had newly diagnosed IDH1-mutant astrocytomas of WHO grade 3 or 4 that showed loss of nuclear ATRX. The samples were drawn from NOA16, a multicentre, single-arm, open-label phase I trial in Germany that tested a mutant IDH1 peptide vaccine in humans for the first time. For immunogenicity testing, the blood drawn at visit V03 was used as the baseline sample. Genomic DNA for TCRB sequencing was extracted from EDTA blood using the DNeasy Blood and Tissue Kit.

This material consisted of PBMCs, taken from a glioma patient treated with radiotherapy, temozolomide or both. The V and J segments used are TRBV10-1 and TRBJ2-7; 5 matching bases give a weak D call of TRBD1. This clonotype was sampled from a man aged 45-65 years with glioma. The encoded CDR3 is CASSVGAEQYF. The nucleotide sequence reads TGCGCCAGCAGTGTTGGGGCCGAGCAGTACTTC.